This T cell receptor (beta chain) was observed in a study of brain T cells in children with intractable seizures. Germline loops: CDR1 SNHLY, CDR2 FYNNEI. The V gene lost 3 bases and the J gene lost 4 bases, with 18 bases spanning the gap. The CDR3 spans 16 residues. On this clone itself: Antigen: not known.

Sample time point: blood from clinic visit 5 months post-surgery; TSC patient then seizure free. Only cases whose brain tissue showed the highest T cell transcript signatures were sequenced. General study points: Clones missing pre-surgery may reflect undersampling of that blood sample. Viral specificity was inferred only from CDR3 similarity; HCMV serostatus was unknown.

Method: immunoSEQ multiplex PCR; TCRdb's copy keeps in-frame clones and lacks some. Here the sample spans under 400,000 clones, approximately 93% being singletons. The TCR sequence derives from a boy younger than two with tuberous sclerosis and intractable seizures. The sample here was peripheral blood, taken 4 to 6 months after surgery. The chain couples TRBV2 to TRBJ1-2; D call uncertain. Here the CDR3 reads CASSDLAQGSSYGYTF. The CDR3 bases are TGTGCCAGCAGTGATTTAGCACAAGGTTCAAGCTATGGCTACACCTTC.